The 9 T cell receptor beta chains in this list originate from one sample, sequenced in a study of shared clonotypes between healthy human individuals. The protocol was immunoSEQ multiplex PCR, while the TCRdb copy is restricted to in-frame clones and leaves out a portion. The sample lists millions of clones; approximately 92% were seen once. The sample taken for sequencing was naive CD4+ T cells sorted from blood. Documented subset: CD45RA+ positively selected. The receptors come from a man between 18 and 35 years old in good health.

The genes are TRBV30 and TRBJ1-1; TRBD1 is a possible D gene (6 bases). Per germline, CDR1 GTSNPN and CDR2 SVGIG (reference sequence). The CDR3 has 11 amino acids. V gave up 3 bases and J gave up 8 bases, with 10 bases separating them. CDR3 sequence reads: CAWSEDREAFF. For the CDR3, the DNA is TGTGCCTGGAGCGAAGACAGGGAAGCTTTCTTT. The whole variable domain, filled in from reference TRBV30 and TRBJ1-1, reads SQTIHQWPATLVQPVGSPLSLECTVEGTSNPNLYWYRQAAGRGLQLLFYSVGIGQISSEVPQNLSASRPQDRQFILSSKKLLLSDSGFYLCAWSEDREAFFGQGTRLTVV.

This clone came up a few times. CDR3 coding DNA: TGTGCCAGCGGAAACAGGGGGTTTACGGAGACCCAGTACTTC. Translating gives CASGNRGFTETQYF. The chain recombines TRBV11-1 with TRBJ2-5; 8 bases match TRBD1. V shed 8 bases and J 5 bases; nucleotides not matched to a gene: 10. From germline, CDR1 is SGHAT and CDR2 FQDESV (reference sequence). CDR3 size: 14 residues.

In this sample, this clone turned up many times. This chain links TRBV19 with TRBJ2-7, with D perhaps TRBD1 (6 bases). V lost 4 bases, J lost 6 bases, and 13 bases lay in between. CDR1 is LNHDA and CDR2 is SQIVND in the germline V gene (reference sequence). The CDR3 has 13 residues. The CDR3 sequence: CASSTQQGREQYF. CDR3 in DNA: TGTGCCAGTAGTACACAACAGGGTCGCGAGCAGTACTTC. The full variable domain, in which reference TRBV19 and TRBJ2-7 provide the parts outside the CDR3, is DGGITQSPKYLFRKEGQNVTLSCEQNLNHDAMYWYRQDPGQGLRLIYYSQIVNDFQKGDIAEGYSVSREKKESFPLTVTSAQKNPTAFYLCASSTQQGREQYFGPGTRLTVT.

This chain's CDR3 is CASGLYPGRRTSGNTIYF. In nucleotides, the CDR3 is TGTGCTAGTGGTTTGTATCCGGGGAGACGGACTTCTGGAAACACCATATATTTT. The chain combines TRBV12-5 with TRBJ1-3, with no clear D. The CDR3 totals 18 residues. Germline V gives CDR1 LGHNT, CDR2 FRNRAP. V lost 2 bases to trimming and J lost 1 base, with 18 bases between them.

The CDR3 protein is CASSESSSYNSPLHF. The CDR3 DNA reads as TGTGCCAGCAGCGAGTCGAGCTCCTATAATTCACCCCTCCACTTT. V is TRBV7-3 and J is TRBJ1-6; D not certain. Trimming left V 5 bases short and J 0 bases short, with 8 bases between. The CDR3 runs 15 residues. Per the germline V gene, CDR1 is SGHTA and CDR2 is FQGTGA. Complete variable domain (other parts from reference TRBV7-3 and TRBJ1-6): GAGVSQTPSNKVTEKGKYVELRCDPISGHTALYWYRQSLGQGPEFLIYFQGTGAADDSGLPNDRFFAVRPEGSVSTLKIQRTERGDSAVYLCASSESSSYNSPLHFGNGTRLTVT.

This chain links TRBV4-3 with TRBJ2-4; 9 nucleotides agree with TRBD2. Germline CDR1 and CDR2: LGHNA and YSLEER. The junction had 11 bases not matched to a gene; V was cut back by 4 bases and J by 7 bases. The CDR3 is 16 amino acids. CDR3 region: CASSPQRLAGMNIQYF. In DNA, the CDR3 is TGCGCCAGCAGCCCCCAAAGGCTAGCGGGAATGAACATTCAGTACTTC.

The gene calls are TRBV5-1 and TRBJ2-5; 9 bases fit TRBD2. Germline V gives CDR1 SGHRS, CDR2 YFSETQ. The J segment lost 0 bases and the V segment lost 4 bases, leaving 7 bases of the junction unmatched. There are 16 residues in the CDR3. The CDR3 sequence is CASSRGASGNQETQYF. The CDR3 nucleotides read TGCGCCAGCAGCAGAGGGGCTAGCGGGAACCAAGAGACCCAGTACTTC. The whole variable domain, filled in from reference TRBV5-1 and TRBJ2-5, reads KAGVTQTPRYLIKTRGQQVTLSCSPISGHRSVSWYQQTPGQGLQFLFEYFSETQRNKGNFPGRFSGRQFSNSRSEMNVSTLELGDSALYLCASSRGASGNQETQYFGPGTRLLVL.

The chain couples TRBV2 to TRBJ2-2; maybe TRBD1 (5 bases). The germline V gene encodes CDR1 SNHLY and CDR2 FYNNEI. V was cut by 5 bases and J by 6 bases, with 10 bases left in between. The CDR3 consists of 13 residues. Written as DNA, the CDR3 is TGTGCCAGCAGTTTCAGGGCGCCCGGGGAGCTGTTTTTT. It codes for CASSFRAPGELFF.

This chain uses TRBV10-3 with TRBJ2-5, with D possibly being TRBD1 (6 bases). With 3 bases removed from V and 4 bases from J, the gap between germline ends came to 21 bases. The CDR3 sequence is 17 residues long. The V gene's germline CDR1 is ENHRY and CDR2 SYGVKD. This chain's CDR3 is CAISDAGTRNLRETQYF. CDR3 sequence (DNA): TGTGCCATCAGTGACGCCGGGACAAGGAACCTCCGAGAGACCCAGTACTTC.